One sample yielded the 17 T cell receptor beta chains listed below, sequenced in a study of blood T cell repertoires in COVID-19. The table came from immunoSEQ multiplex PCR; TCRdb's copy has only in-frame clones and leaves some out. The sample holds about 30,000 clones; more than 65% are singletons and the top ten take 13%. Sequenced: peripheral blood. The receptors were gathered from a human donor in a cohort sampled during active COVID-19.

The chain's CDR3 is CASSPGGQGASYNEQFF. As DNA, the CDR3 is TGTGCCAGCAGCCCCGGGGGACAGGGGGCCTCCTACAATGAGCAGTTCTTC. This chain uses TRBV5-4 with TRBJ2-1; 12 bases are a match to TRBD1. The CDR3 has 17 residues. The germline gives CDR1 SGHNT, CDR2 YYREEE (reference sequence). Trimming at V came to 4 bases and at J to 0 bases, leaving 5 bases not matched to a gene.

This sequence joins TRBV15 and TRBJ1-1, with a possible D match to TRBD1 (6 bases). V lost 2 bases and J 2 bases, leaving 9 bases between the germline ends. CDR1 and CDR2 from the germline V gene are LNHNV and YYDKDF (reference sequence). This CDR3 region has 14 residues. The CDR3 loop is CATSRSGANTEAFF. In DNA form, the CDR3 reads TGTGCCACCAGCAGATCAGGGGCCAACACTGAAGCTTTCTTT.

The chain is built from TRBV19 and TRBJ2-2; TRBD2 aligns across 7 bases. Germline V CDR1 and CDR2: LNHDA, SQIVND (reference sequence). This CDR3 comprises 13 residues. Germline trimming cut 4 bases from V and 8 bases from J; bases unmatched to any gene: 4. In nucleotides, the CDR3 is TGTGCCAGTAGTAGACTAGCATCAGGGGAGCTGTTTTTT. It is translated as CASSRLASGELFF.

This clone was observed a few times. CDR3 coding DNA: TGTGCCACCAGCAGAACCAGGGCGATCCGGGACAAGTTTTATAATTCACCCCTCCACTTT. Amino acids: CATSRTRAIRDKFYNSPLHF. The rearrangement uses TRBV15 and TRBJ1-6, with D possibly being TRBD1 (6 bases). This CDR3 spans 20 amino acids. V was shortened by 2 bases and J by 4 bases, with 24 bases between the two germline ends. Germline loops: CDR1 LNHNV, CDR2 YYDKDF (reference sequence).

V is TRBV6-4 and J is TRBJ2-1, with 7 bases lining up with TRBD2. The CDR3 sequence is 14 residues long. The V gene end was trimmed by 2 bases and the J gene end by 8 bases; junction bases not matched to a gene: 6. Germline CDR1 is MRHNA and CDR2 is SNTAGT. The CDR3 DNA sequence: TGTGCCAGCAGTGACGCGGGGGACCCCCATGAGCAGTTCTTC. Its translation: CASSDAGDPHEQFF.

The chain is built from TRBV5-1 and TRBJ2-5, with D unresolved. This CDR3 has 14 residues. In germline, CDR1 is SGHRS, CDR2 YFSETQ. Trimming took 6 bases from V and 4 from J, leaving 16 bases between them. The CDR3: CASTHENRGETQYF. CDR3 nucleotide sequence: TGCGCCAGCACCCACGAAAACCGAGGAGAGACCCAGTACTTC.

This clone was picked up one time. The chain employs TRBV5-1 and TRBJ2-4, with D perhaps TRBD2 (5 bases). The CDR3 has 17 residues. Germline V lookup: CDR1 SGHRS, CDR2 YFSETQ. V gave up 2 bases and J gave up 1 base, with 16 bases separating them. Here the CDR3 reads CASSFGVASGAKNIQYF. The DNA for the CDR3 is TGCGCCAGCAGCTTTGGTGTCGCCTCGGGGGCCAAAAACATTCAGTACTTC.

This chain uses TRBV20-1 with TRBJ1-2, with D hard to call. This CDR3 comprises 10 residues. Trimming took off 6 bases at V and 5 bases at J, with 7 bases between the two ends. The germline CDR1 and CDR2 sequences are DFQATT and SNEGSKA (reference sequence). For the CDR3, the DNA is TGCAGTGCCCTTGTATATGGCTACACCTTC. The encoded protein is CSALVYGYTF.

The J gene is TRBJ2-4, the V gene TRBV4-2; possibly TRBD2 for D (6 bases). The CDR3 contains 16 residues. The germline CDR1 and CDR2 sequences are LGHNA and YNFKEQ. V was cut by 1 base and J by 1 base, with 11 bases left in between. The CDR3 nucleotides are TGTGCCAGCAGCCAAGGCTCGGCGGGGGCCAAAAACATTCAGTACTTC. It encodes CASSQGSAGAKNIQYF.

The chain carries TRBV7-3 and TRBJ2-3, with 10 nucleotides matching TRBD1. CDR1 is SGHTA and CDR2 is FQGTGA in the germline V gene. With V trimmed by 6 bases and J by 4 bases, 7 bases remained unmatched. The CDR3 runs 15 residues. The CDR3 DNA is TGTGCCAGCAGTTCGACAGGGGGCAGGGCAGATACGCAGTATTTT. The encoded protein is CASSSTGGRADTQYF.

The table lists this clone with a count of one. The V call is TRBV5-1, the J call TRBJ1-5, with D possibly being TRBD1 (6 bases). Germline CDR1 SGHRS, CDR2 YFSETQ. This CDR3 is built from 16 residues. The germline V and J ends were trimmed by 0 bases and 3 bases, with 13 bases remaining between them. The CDR3 DNA reads TGCGCCAGCAGCTTGGCTGGGGGCAATGTCAATCAGCCCCAGCATTTT. Its protein product is CASSLAGGNVNQPQHF.

The CDR3, as DNA: TGTGCCAGTAGTAAAGGACAGGGGGCGACGCCAACTGGAAACACCATATATTTT. Amino acid sequence: CASSKGQGATPTGNTIYF. This chain connects TRBV19 to TRBJ1-3; 11 nucleotides line up with TRBD1. The CDR3 runs to 18 residues. V gave up 4 bases and J gave up 2 bases; unmatched junction bases: 10. The germline V gene has CDR1 LNHDA and CDR2 SQIVND (reference sequence).

This sequence joins TRBV10-1 and TRBJ1-5; D gene unclear. CDR1 and CDR2 (germline): WNHNN, SYGVQD (reference sequence). V lost 6 bases and J lost 6, with 18 bases in between. The CDR3 is 15 amino acids. As DNA, the CDR3 is TGCGCCAGCAGCACATTCGAGGGAAAGGGTCAGCCCCAGCATTTT. It codes for CASSTFEGKGQPQHF.

The chain couples TRBV3-1 (or the pseudogene TRBV3-2) to TRBJ1-1; 8 bases are shared with TRBD1. V trimming: 3 bases; J trimming: 0 bases; junction bases outside the gene matches: 3. Germline V gives CDR1 LGHDT, CDR2 YNNKEL (reference sequence). This CDR3 has 15 residues. CDR3 DNA: TGTGCCAGCAGCCAGACAGGGGCTATGAACACTGAAGCTTTCTTT. Its protein is CASSQTGAMNTEAFF.

The chain is built from TRBV4-1 and TRBJ2-1, with 14 bases identical to TRBD2. Germline lookup yields CDR1 MGHRA and CDR2 YSYEKL. The CDR3 is made up of 20 amino acids. After removal of 0 bases from V and 0 bases from J, the junction contained 7 bases not matched to a gene. This chain's CDR3 is CASSQDPLTSGGGSYNEQFF. For the CDR3, the DNA is TGCGCCAGCAGCCAAGACCCCTTGACTAGCGGGGGGGGCTCCTACAATGAGCAGTTCTTC.

The J gene is TRBJ2-1, the V gene TRBV11-2, with D perhaps TRBD1 (6 bases). The CDR3 covers 13 residues. Germline V gene sequence: CDR1 SGHAT, CDR2 FQNNGV. Trimming took 0 bases from V and 10 from J, leaving 10 bases between them. As DNA, the CDR3 is TGTGCCAGCAGCTTAGAGGGTGGGGGCGAGCAGTTCTTC. This encodes CASSLEGGGEQFF.

This clone was counted a single time. The chain employs TRBV29-1 and TRBJ2-6; the match to TRBD1 covers 12 bases. Germline trimming cut 4 bases from V and 2 bases from J; bases unmatched to any gene: 3. The CDR3 totals 16 residues. Germline-derived CDR1 and CDR2 are SQVTM and ANQGSEA. CDR3 coding DNA: TGCAGCGTTGCTGGGACAGGGGGCCCTGGGGCCAACGTCCTGACTTTC. Protein product: CSVAGTGGPGANVLTF.